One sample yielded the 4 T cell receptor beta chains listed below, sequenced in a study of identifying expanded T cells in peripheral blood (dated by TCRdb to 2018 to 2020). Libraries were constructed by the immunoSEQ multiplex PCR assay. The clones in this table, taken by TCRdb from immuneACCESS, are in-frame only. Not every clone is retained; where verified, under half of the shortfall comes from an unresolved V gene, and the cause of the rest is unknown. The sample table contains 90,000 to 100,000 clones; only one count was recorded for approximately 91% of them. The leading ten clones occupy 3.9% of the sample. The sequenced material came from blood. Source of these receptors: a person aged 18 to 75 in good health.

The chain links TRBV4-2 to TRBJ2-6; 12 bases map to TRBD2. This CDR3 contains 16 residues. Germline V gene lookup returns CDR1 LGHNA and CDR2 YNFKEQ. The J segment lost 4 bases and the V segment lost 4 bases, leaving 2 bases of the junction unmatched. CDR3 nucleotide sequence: TGTGCCAGCAGCCCGACTAGCGGGAGCGGGGCCAACGTCCTGACTTTC. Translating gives CASSPTSGSGANVLTF.

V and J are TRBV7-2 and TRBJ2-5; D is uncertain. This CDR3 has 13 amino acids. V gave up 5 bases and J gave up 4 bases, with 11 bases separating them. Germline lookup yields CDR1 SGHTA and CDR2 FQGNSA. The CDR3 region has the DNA TGTGCCAGCAGCCCTCCCTTGGGAGAGACCCAGTACTTC. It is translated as CASSPPLGETQYF.

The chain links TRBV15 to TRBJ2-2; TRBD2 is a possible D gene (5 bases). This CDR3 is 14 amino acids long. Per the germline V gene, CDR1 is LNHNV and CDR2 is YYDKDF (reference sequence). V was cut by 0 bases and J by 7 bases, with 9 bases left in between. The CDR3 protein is CATSRDSVGGELFF. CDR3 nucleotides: TGTGCCACCAGCAGAGATAGCGTGGGCGGGGAGCTGTTTTTT.

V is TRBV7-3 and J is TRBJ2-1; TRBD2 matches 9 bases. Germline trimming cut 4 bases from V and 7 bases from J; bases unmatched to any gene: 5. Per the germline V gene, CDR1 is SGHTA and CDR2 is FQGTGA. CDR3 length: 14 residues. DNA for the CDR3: TGTGCCAGCAGCTATGGACTAGCGTCGAATGAGCAGTTCTTC. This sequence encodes CASSYGLASNEQFF.